This entry concerns a single T cell receptor (beta chain). These data are taken from a study of regulatory T cells in long-lasting Graves disease. The sample's time point: newly diagnosed GD, antithyroid drugs for less than 3 months. PBMC-derived RNA was used for the TCR library. Construction of TCR beta libraries relied on iRepertoire HTBI primers and on Arm-PCR targeting CDR3 regions. Via MiXCR, TCRdb re-called the multiplex PCR reads, giving one row per CDR3 protein. This table has 350,000 to 450,000 distinct CDR3 sequences, roughly a sixth appearing once. This CDR3 contains 14 residues. J lost 6 bases, V lost 2 bases, and 5 bases had no gene match. Germline CDR1 reads KGHSH; CDR2 reads LQKENI. These same data were also listed under a study on T cells in Graves' hyperthyroidism and ophthalmopathy. As that study records: Orbital computed tomography, thyroid ultrasound, serum thyroxine and TRAb, and clinical symptoms together informed the diagnoses.

This sequence joins TRBV18 and TRBJ2-3; 7 bases match TRBD1. This clonotype was obtained from a man aged 40-49 years with Graves disease. The sequenced sample was peripheral blood mononuclear cells (PBMCs), obtained at new diagnosis, from a patient treated with antithyroid drugs. CDR3 sequence: CASSPRGPADTQYF. The DNA of the CDR3 is TGTGCCAGCTCACCAAGGGGGCCCGCCGATACGCAGTATTTT.